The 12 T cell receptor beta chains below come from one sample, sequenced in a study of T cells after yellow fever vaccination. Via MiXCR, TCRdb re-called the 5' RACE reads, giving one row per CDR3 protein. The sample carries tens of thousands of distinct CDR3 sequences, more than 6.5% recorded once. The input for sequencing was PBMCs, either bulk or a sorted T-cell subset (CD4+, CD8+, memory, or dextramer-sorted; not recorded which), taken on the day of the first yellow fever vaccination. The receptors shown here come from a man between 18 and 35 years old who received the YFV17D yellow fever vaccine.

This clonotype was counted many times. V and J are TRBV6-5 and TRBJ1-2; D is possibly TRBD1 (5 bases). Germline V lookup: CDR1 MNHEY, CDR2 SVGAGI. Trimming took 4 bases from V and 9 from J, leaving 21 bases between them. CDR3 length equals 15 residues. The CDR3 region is CASSSRGTAGRSYTF. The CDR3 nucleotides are TGTGCCAGCAGTTCCCGGGGGACGGCGGGAAGGAGCTACACCTTC.

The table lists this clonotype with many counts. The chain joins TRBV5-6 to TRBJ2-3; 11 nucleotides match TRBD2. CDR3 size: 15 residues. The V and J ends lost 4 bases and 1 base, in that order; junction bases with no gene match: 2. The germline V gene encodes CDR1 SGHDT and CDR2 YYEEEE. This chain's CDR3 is CASSQLAGGTDTQYF. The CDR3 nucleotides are TGTGCCAGCAGCCAACTAGCGGGGGGCACAGATACGCAGTATTTT.

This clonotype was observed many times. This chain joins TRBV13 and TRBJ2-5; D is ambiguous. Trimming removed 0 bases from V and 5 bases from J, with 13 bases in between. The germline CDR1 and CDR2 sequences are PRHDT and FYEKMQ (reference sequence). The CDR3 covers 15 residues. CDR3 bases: TGTGCCAGCAGCTTAGGGGAGTTGGTGGAGGAGACCCAGTACTTC. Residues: CASSLGELVEETQYF.

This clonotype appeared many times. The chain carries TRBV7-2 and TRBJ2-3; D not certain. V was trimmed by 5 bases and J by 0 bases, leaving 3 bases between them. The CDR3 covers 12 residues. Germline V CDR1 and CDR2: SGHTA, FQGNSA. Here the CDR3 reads CASSGSTDTQYF. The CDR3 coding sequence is TGTGCCAGCAGCGGTAGCACAGATACGCAGTATTTT.

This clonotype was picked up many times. DNA of the CDR3: TGTGCCAGCAGCTTAATAGGGACCTACAATGAGCAGTTCTTC. This gives the protein CASSLIGTYNEQFF. V is TRBV7-3 and J is TRBJ2-1; D gene ambiguous. The germline V gene has CDR1 SGHTA and CDR2 FQGTGA. CDR3 length: 14 residues. Trimming removed 1 base from V and 2 bases from J, with 6 bases in between.

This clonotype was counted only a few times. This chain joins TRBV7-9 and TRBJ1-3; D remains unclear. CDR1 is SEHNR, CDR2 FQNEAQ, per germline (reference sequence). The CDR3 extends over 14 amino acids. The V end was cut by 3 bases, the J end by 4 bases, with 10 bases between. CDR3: CASSFVVTGNTIYF. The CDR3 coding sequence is TGTGCCAGCAGCTTCGTGGTGACCGGAAACACCATATATTTT.

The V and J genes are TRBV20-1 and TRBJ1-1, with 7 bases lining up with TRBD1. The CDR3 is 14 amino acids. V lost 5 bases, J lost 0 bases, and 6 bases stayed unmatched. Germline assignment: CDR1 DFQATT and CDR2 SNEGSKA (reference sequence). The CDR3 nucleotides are TGCAGTGCTCGATCCGGGACAGTGAACACTGAAGCTTTCTTT. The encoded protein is CSARSGTVNTEAFF.

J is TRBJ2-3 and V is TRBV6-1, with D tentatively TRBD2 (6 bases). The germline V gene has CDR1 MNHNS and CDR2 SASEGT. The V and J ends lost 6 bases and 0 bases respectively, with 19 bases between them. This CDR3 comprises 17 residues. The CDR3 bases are TGTGCCAGCAGACCATCGGGGGTCGGAACTAGCACAGATACGCAGTATTTT. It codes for CASRPSGVGTSTDTQYF.

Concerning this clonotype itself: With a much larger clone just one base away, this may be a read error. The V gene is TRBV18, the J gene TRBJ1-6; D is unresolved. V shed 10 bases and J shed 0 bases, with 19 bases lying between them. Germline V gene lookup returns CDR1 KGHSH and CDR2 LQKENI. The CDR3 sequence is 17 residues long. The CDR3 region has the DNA TGTGCCATCCGTCGTGCGGCGGGGAGCTCCTATAATTCACCCCTCCACTTT. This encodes CAIRRAAGSSYNSPLHF. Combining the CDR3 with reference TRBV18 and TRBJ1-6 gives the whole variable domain NAGVMQNPRHLVRRRGQEARLRCSPMKGHSHVYWYRQLPEEGLKFMVYLQKENIIDESGMPKERFSAEFPKEGPSILRIQQVVRGDSAAYFCAIRRAAGSSYNSPLHFGNGTRLTVT.

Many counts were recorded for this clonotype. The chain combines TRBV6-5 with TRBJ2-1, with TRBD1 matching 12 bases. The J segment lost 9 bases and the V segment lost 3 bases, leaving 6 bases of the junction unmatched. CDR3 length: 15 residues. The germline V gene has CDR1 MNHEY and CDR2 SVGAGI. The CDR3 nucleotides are TGTGCCAGCAGTTATAGGGACAGGGGGCGGGCTGAGCAGTTCTTC. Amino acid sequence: CASSYRDRGRAEQFF.

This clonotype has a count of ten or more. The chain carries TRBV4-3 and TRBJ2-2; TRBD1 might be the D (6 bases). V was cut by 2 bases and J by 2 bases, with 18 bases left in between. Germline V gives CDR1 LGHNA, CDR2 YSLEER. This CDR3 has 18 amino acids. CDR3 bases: TGCGCCAGCAGCCAAAATTGGGTGAGACAGGATAACACCGGGGAGCTGTTTTTT. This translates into CASSQNWVRQDNTGELFF.

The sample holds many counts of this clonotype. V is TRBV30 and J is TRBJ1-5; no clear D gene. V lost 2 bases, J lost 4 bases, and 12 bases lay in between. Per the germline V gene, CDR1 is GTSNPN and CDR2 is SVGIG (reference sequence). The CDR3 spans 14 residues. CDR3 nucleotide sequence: TGTGCCTGGAGTACGCTAACGGGAAATCAGCCCCAGCATTTT. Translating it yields CAWSTLTGNQPQHF.